The 10 T cell receptor beta chains below were found in one sample sequenced in a study of blood T cell repertoires in COVID-19. The protocol was immunoSEQ multiplex PCR, while the TCRdb copy is restricted to in-frame clones and leaves out a portion. Among 250,000 to 350,000 clones listed, over 75% were seen once. Sequencing was performed on PBMCs or T cells enriched from blood (not recorded which). All receptors derive from a woman younger than 30 who had recovered from COVID-19.

The chain combines TRBV30 with TRBJ1-5, with 7 bases lining up with TRBD1. Germline CDR1 is GTSNPN and CDR2 is SVGIG (reference sequence). The CDR3 has 16 amino acids. The V gene end was trimmed by 4 bases and the J gene end by 2 bases; junction bases not matched to a gene: 11. CDR3 region: CAWTNPTGYGNQPQHF. The CDR3, as DNA: TGTGCCTGGACCAACCCGACAGGGTACGGCAATCAGCCCCAGCATTTT.

The rearrangement joins TRBV27 to TRBJ2-3; 7 bases fit TRBD2. Germline lookup yields CDR1 MNHEY and CDR2 SMNVEV (reference sequence). The CDR3 covers 15 residues. Unmatched junction bases numbered 11, after V lost 6 bases and J lost 5 bases. As DNA, the CDR3 is TGTGCCAGCAGCCTTGGTGGCGGGAGTGGAGATACGCAGTATTTT. Translated, it gives CASSLGGGSGDTQYF.

This rearrangement joins TRBV5-4 to TRBJ2-3, with 9 bases matching TRBD2. The CDR3 totals 16 residues. Germline values: CDR1 SGHNT, CDR2 YYREEE (reference sequence). J was trimmed by 5 bases and V by 4 bases; bases with no gene match: 11. The CDR3 nucleotides read TGTGCCAGCAGCCCCCGCGCTAGCGGGATTATAGATACGCAGTATTTT. Protein: CASSPRASGIIDTQYF.

The gene calls are TRBV28 and TRBJ1-2, with 7 bases matching TRBD1. This CDR3 is built from 14 residues. Germline lookup yields CDR1 MDHEN and CDR2 SYDVKM. V gave up 3 bases and J gave up 4 bases; unmatched junction bases: 5. In DNA form, the CDR3 reads TGTGCCAGCAGTTTTGGAGGGGGCGTCTATGGCTACACCTTC. Its protein is CASSFGGGVYGYTF.

A few counts support this clone. The gene calls are TRBV5-1 and TRBJ2-7, with 8 bases fitting TRBD2. Looked up from germline, CDR1 is SGHRS and CDR2 is YFSETQ. V shed 5 bases, J shed 0 bases, and the junction held 7 bases outside the gene matches. The CDR3 loop spans 15 amino acids. CDR3 in amino acids: CASSYSGTSSYEQYF. For the CDR3, the DNA is TGCGCCAGCAGTTATAGCGGGACAAGCTCCTACGAGCAGTACTTC. The full variable domain, its missing parts supplied by reference TRBV5-1 and TRBJ2-7, is KAGVTQTPRYLIKTRGQQVTLSCSPISGHRSVSWYQQTPGQGLQFLFEYFSETQRNKGNFPGRFSGRQFSNSRSEMNVSTLELGDSALYLCASSYSGTSSYEQYFGPGTRLTVT.

The rearrangement links TRBV2 to TRBJ2-3, with 11 bases aligning to TRBD2. Germline CDR1 is SNHLY and CDR2 is FYNNEI. The V segment lost 2 bases and the J segment 3 bases; nucleotides outside the gene matches: 4. The CDR3 length is 16 residues. In DNA, the CDR3 is TGTGCCAGCAGTGAATTGACTAGCGGGACGACAGATACGCAGTATTTT. This sequence encodes CASSELTSGTTDTQYF.

CDR3 sequence: CASSLDSGGWSGMNTEAFF. In DNA, the CDR3 is TGTGCCAGCAGCTTAGATAGTGGTGGGTGGTCGGGGATGAACACTGAAGCTTTCTTT. The rearrangement links TRBV11-2 to TRBJ1-1; D gene ambiguous. Germline CDR1 reads SGHAT; CDR2 reads FQNNGV. V was shortened by 0 bases and J by 0 bases, with 20 bases between the two germline ends. This CDR3 has 19 amino acids.

The chain has TRBV4-1 and TRBJ2-3; TRBD2 agrees at 16 bases. The germline V gene has CDR1 MGHRA and CDR2 YSYEKL. CDR3 size: 20 residues. Losses at the gene ends were 1 base for V and 5 bases for J; bases not matched to a gene: 12. The CDR3 loop is CASSQGAPGLAGGREDTQYF. CDR3 DNA sequence: TGCGCCAGCAGCCAAGGCGCGCCGGGACTAGCGGGGGGGCGCGAAGATACGCAGTATTTT.

The chain carries TRBV28 and TRBJ2-2; D is perhaps TRBD2 (6 bases). The CDR3 loop spans 14 amino acids. V was shortened by 9 bases and J by 0 bases, with 11 bases between the two germline ends. In germline, CDR1 is MDHEN, CDR2 SYDVKM. CDR3 bases: TGTGCCAGTTCACGGGGGACGAACACCGGGGAGCTGTTTTTT. Its translation is CASSRGTNTGELFF.

The V call is TRBV20-1, the J call TRBJ2-7, with TRBD1 identical over 7 bases. Losses at the gene ends were 3 bases for V and 4 bases for J; bases not matched to a gene: 6. Germline CDR1 DFQATT, CDR2 SNEGSKA (reference sequence). The CDR3 length is 13 residues. CDR3 in DNA: TGCAGTGCTAGTGGGCAGGGGGTATACGAGCAGTACTTC. Protein sequence: CSASGQGVYEQYF.